This is a list of T cell receptor beta chains from one sample in a study of T-cell memory formation after mild COVID-19. TCRdb passed the 5' RACE reads through MiXCR, listing each CDR3 protein once. Counted here are about 140,000 distinct CDR3 sequences, 11% to 15% occurring once; the ten biggest clones make up roughly 28%. Sequencing was carried out using PBMCs or a T cell subset sorted from them (not recorded which). These receptors were taken from an adult woman who had mild COVID-19 (a few samples of this study predate the infection). Cell type and time point are not known. Both conserved end residues are part of each CDR3. The D gene is left open where the match is weak. Size tells how often a clone was seen (once, few, many) or the class of an expanded clone, and some rows leave it out.

abundance	v_gene	j_gene	d_gene	CDR3nt	CDR3aa
many	TRBV5-1	TRBJ2-7	.	TGCGCCAGCAGCTTGGGGGCTATCTACGAGCAGTACTTC	CASSLGAIYEQYF
few	TRBV15	TRBJ1-5	.	TGTGCCACCAGCAGTATCGGCGATAATCAGCCCCAGCATTTT	CATSSIGDNQPQHF
few	TRBV7-7	TRBJ2-5	.	TGTGCTAGCAGTCAGGGTCCCGAAGAGACCCAGTACTTC	CASSQGPEETQYF
.	TRBV7-6	TRBJ2-3	.	TGTGCCAGCAGCGCATCAGATACGCAGTATTTT	CASSASDTQYF
many	TRBV25-1	TRBJ1-2	.	TGTGCCACCTCCGGGACGGAATACTATGGCTACACCTTC	CATSGTEYYGYTF
.	TRBV6-4	TRBJ2-3	.	TGTGCCAGCAGTGACGGGGGGGCCACAGATACGCAGTATTTT	CASSDGGATDTQYF
.	TRBV20-1	TRBJ2-7	.	TGCAGTGCTAGAGATCGGGCTAGCGCCTACGAGCAGTACTTC	CSARDRASAYEQYF
few	TRBV2	TRBJ2-1	.	TGTGCCAGCATTAGGAGTCGGAACAATGAGCAGTTCTTC	CASIRSRNNEQFF
few	TRBV12-3/TRBV12-4	TRBJ1-1	.	TGTGCCAGCAGTTTATCCATAACTGAAGCTTTCTTT	CASSLSITEAFF
.	TRBV10-3	TRBJ1-2	.	TGTGCCATCAGTGACGGGGGAACCCTCCCGTTCTACTATGGCTACACCTTC	CAISDGGTLPFYYGYTF
.	TRBV15	TRBJ1-5	.	TGTGCCACCAGCAGAGATCTGCCGGGACAGCCCCAGCATTTT	CATSRDLPGQPQHF
many	TRBV12-3/TRBV12-4	TRBJ2-2	.	TGTGCCAGCAGTTTCCCAGGGCAGCTGTTTTTT	CASSFPGQLFF
few	TRBV20-1	TRBJ2-3	.	TGCAGTGCTAGAGGAGGGGTAGGGCTTGGGGATACGCAGTATTTT	CSARGGVGLGDTQYF
.	TRBV13	TRBJ1-2	.	TGTGCCAGCAGCCGACAGGAGTCCTATGGCTACACCTTC	CASSRQESYGYTF
few	TRBV19	TRBJ1-2	.	TGTGCCAGTAGTCCGGGCCTCTATGGCTACACCTTC	CASSPGLYGYTF
.	TRBV27	TRBJ2-7	.	TGTGCCAGCAAAATACGGGGGAGCCCCTACGAGCAGTACTTC	CASKIRGSPYEQYF
few	TRBV4-2	TRBJ2-3	TRBD2	TGTGCCAGCAGCCAGCTAGCGGGGGCTAACACAGATACGCAGTATTTT	CASSQLAGANTDTQYF
few	TRBV11-3	TRBJ2-5	.	TGTGCTTCAGATCGAGGGGAGACCCAGTACTTC	CASDRGETQYF
few	TRBV20-1	TRBJ1-4	TRBD1	TGCAGTGCTCCTTTGTGGACAGGGAATGAAAAACTGTTTTTT	CSAPLWTGNEKLFF
many	TRBV7-8	TRBJ2-1	TRBD2	TGTGCCAGCAGTTACCCTAGCGGGGCGAACTCCTACAATGAGCAGTTCTTC	CASSYPSGANSYNEQFF
.	TRBV11-3	TRBJ2-5	TRBD1	TGTGCCAGCAGCCCTAGACAGGGGGCAAAACGTCAGGAGACCCAGTACTTC	CASSPRQGAKRQETQYF
.	TRBV20-1	TRBJ1-2	.	TGCAGTGCTAGAGATCTCTTTACGGGGGGCTACACCTTC	CSARDLFTGGYTF
.	TRBV4-3	TRBJ2-7	TRBD2	TGCGCCAGCAGCCAAGAAGGGGCTAGCGGGGGATACGAGCAGTACTTC	CASSQEGASGGYEQYF
.	TRBV5-5	TRBJ1-2	.	TGTGCCAGCAGCTCCCTCGATCACGGTGGTGGCTACACCTTC	CASSSLDHGGGYTF
few	TRBV20-1	TRBJ2-1	.	TGCAGTGCCGCGAGGGGGGAAGACAATGAGCAGTTCTTC	CSAARGEDNEQFF
.	TRBV12-3/TRBV12-4	TRBJ2-1	.	TGTGCCAGCAGTCCTTTGGGGCAGTACAATGAGCAGTTCTTC	CASSPLGQYNEQFF
few	TRBV2	TRBJ2-7	.	TGTGCCAGCACCGTTAGACGGACAAGCTCCTACGAGCAGTACTTC	CASTVRRTSSYEQYF
.	TRBV12-3/TRBV12-4	TRBJ1-6	.	TGTGCCAGCTCCATTGGTGAGGGTAATTCACCCCTCCACTTT	CASSIGEGNSPLHF
.	TRBV24-1	TRBJ2-1	.	TGTGCCACCAGTGTCCCGGTGAACAATGAGCAGTTCTTC	CATSVPVNNEQFF
.	TRBV10-3	TRBJ2-5	TRBD2	TGTGCCATCAGTGAACTAGCGGGGGGCCAAGAGACCCAGTACTTC	CAISELAGGQETQYF
.	TRBV7-3	TRBJ1-1	.	TGTGCCAGCAGCGCCTATGGGTGGGCTTACACTGAAGCTTTCTTT	CASSAYGWAYTEAFF
few	TRBV7-9	TRBJ2-1	.	TGTGCCAGCGGTGGGAGTGAGCAGTTCTTC	CASGGSEQFF
.	TRBV7-9	TRBJ2-3	.	TGTGCCAGCAGCTTAGGGGTCAGCGAGGAAGATACGCAGTATTTT	CASSLGVSEEDTQYF
.	TRBV11-2	TRBJ1-1	TRBD1	TGTGCCAGCAGCTCGAGGGGGCGGGAGGCTTTCTTT	CASSSRGREAFF
few	TRBV5-1	TRBJ2-1	.	TGCGCCAGCAGCTTTGCCCTTGGGGGGGCTACCCCCTACAATGAGCAGTTCTTC	CASSFALGGATPYNEQFF
few	TRBV29-1	TRBJ1-5	.	TGCAGCGTTGAAGACGAGGGGGGATACAATCAGCCCCAGCATTTT	CSVEDEGGYNQPQHF
few	TRBV19	TRBJ2-1	TRBD1	TGTGCCACCACCCCGGGGACAGGACCCCACAATGAGCAGTTCTTC	CATTPGTGPHNEQFF
.	TRBV14	TRBJ2-1	.	TGTGCCAGCAGCCAAGAATTATTTGATTATGAGCAGTTCTTC	CASSQELFDYEQFF
few	TRBV11-1	TRBJ2-2	.	TGTGCCAGCAGCCGTTCGCCAGCGGGCGGGGAGCTGTTTTTT	CASSRSPAGGELFF
few	TRBV2	TRBJ1-2	TRBD1	TGTGCCAGCAGTGATAGGGACAGGAGTACTAACTATGGCTACACCTTC	CASSDRDRSTNYGYTF
few	TRBV6-5	TRBJ2-3	TRBD2	TGTGCCAGCAGTTACCTCTCCGAGGGAGGGACAGATACGCAGTATTTT	CASSYLSEGGTDTQYF